The 15 T cell receptor beta chains below come from one sample, sequenced in a study of T cell repertoires in cytomegalovirus infection. TCRdb used MiXCR to reprocess the reads, holding one entry per CDR3 protein. Of around 530,000 distinct CDR3 sequences in the sample, approximately 15% are singletons; the top ten hold 20% to 30%. The source material was CD8+ T cells from PBMCs. The origin of the receptors is a human donor in good health (CMV status not recorded). Some clones in this sample may be carry-over from other donors' samples.

This clonotype was observed a few times. This CDR3 is CSARAGNYNEQFF. The CDR3 nucleotides are TGCAGTGCTAGAGCGGGAAACTACAATGAGCAGTTCTTC. The rearrangement joins TRBV20-1 to TRBJ2-1, with D perhaps matching TRBD2 (5 bases). This CDR3 has 13 residues. The germline V and J ends were trimmed by 1 base and 3 bases, with 7 bases remaining between them. The V gene's germline CDR1 is DFQATT and CDR2 SNEGSKA (reference sequence).

In this sample, this clonotype turned up many times. The V call is TRBV28, the J call TRBJ2-7; tentative D call: TRBD1 (6 bases). There are 16 residues in the CDR3. In germline, CDR1 is MDHEN, CDR2 SYDVKM. Trimming cost V 5 bases and J 2 bases, with 19 bases left between them. The CDR3, as DNA: TGTGCCAGCAGTCCGGGCCCCCCGGCAGGGGCCTACGAGCAGTACTTC. This translates into CASSPGPPAGAYEQYF.

This clonotype appeared many times. The V gene is TRBV7-2, the J gene TRBJ2-7, with D possibly TRBD1 on 5 matching bases. Germline CDR1 SGHTA, CDR2 FQGNSA. The CDR3 is 17 residues long. The V end was cut by 3 bases, the J end by 2 bases, with 20 bases between. CDR3 sequence reads: CASSFSQTAYLPYEQYF. In DNA, the CDR3 is TGTGCCAGCAGCTTTTCTCAGACAGCCTATCTTCCCTACGAGCAGTACTTC.

This clonotype was counted at least ten times. The chain links TRBV27 to TRBJ1-5; D is possibly TRBD1 (6 bases). The CDR3 has 18 residues. V lost 3 bases to trimming and J lost 6 bases, with 24 bases between them. Germline V gene data show CDR1 as MNHEY and CDR2 as SMNVEV (reference sequence). The CDR3 DNA reads as TGTGCCAGCAGTTTCTCCGGGGGCCGGGGGTTCGAAGGTCAGCCCCAGCATTTT. Translating it yields CASSFSGGRGFEGQPQHF.

This clonotype was seen at least ten times. CDR3 in amino acids: CASSSGQGIFYGYTF. The CDR3 DNA follows: TGTGCCAGCAGCTCAGGACAGGGGATTTTCTATGGCTACACCTTC. The V call is TRBV7-9, the J call TRBJ1-2, with 9 bases fitting TRBD1. This CDR3 comprises 15 residues. Per the germline V gene, CDR1 is SEHNR and CDR2 is FQNEAQ (reference sequence). With 4 bases clipped from V and 4 bases from J, the junction kept 7 bases outside the gene matches.

This clonotype was detected a few times. The J gene is TRBJ2-7, the V gene TRBV20-1; TRBD2 is a possible D gene (5 bases). CDR1 and CDR2 (germline): DFQATT, SNEGSKA (reference sequence). V was clipped by 3 bases and J by 7 bases, with 13 bases between them. The CDR3 loop spans 12 amino acids. The DNA of the CDR3 is TGCAGTGCTAGGGACTTATGGGGAGAGCAGTACTTC. Its translation: CSARDLWGEQYF.

This clonotype was found many times. The chain combines TRBV4-2 with TRBJ1-4, with unresolved D. Germline lookup yields CDR1 LGHNA and CDR2 YNFKEQ. V shed 0 bases and J shed 8 bases, with 13 bases lying between them. The CDR3 has 15 amino acids. CDR3 nucleotide sequence: TGTGCCAGCAGCCAAGAGTGGGAGGGAGGAGAAAAACTGTTTTTT. This codes for CASSQEWEGGEKLFF.

This clonotype came up a few times. The chain has TRBV4-1 and TRBJ1-5; no clear D. V lost 6 bases and J 2 bases, leaving 14 bases between the germline ends. The CDR3 loop spans 15 amino acids. Germline assignment: CDR1 MGHRA and CDR2 YSYEKL. The CDR3 nucleotides are TGCGCCAGCAGTTATCTTCCAGGAGGCAATCAGCCCCAGCATTTT. This encodes CASSYLPGGNQPQHF.

This clonotype was counted many times. V gene TRBV12-3 or TRBV12-4 combines with J gene TRBJ1-1, with TRBD1 matching over 11 bases. CDR3 size: 15 residues. J gave up 4 bases and V 4 bases, and 5 bases lay outside the gene matches. DNA for the CDR3: TGTGCCAGCAGTTCCCCCGGGACAGGGGGCACTGAAGCTTTCTTT. It is translated as CASSSPGTGGTEAFF.

This clonotype was recorded many times. J is TRBJ2-6 and V is TRBV7-8; 9 nucleotides line up with TRBD1. The CDR3 contains 20 residues. Trimming took 6 bases from V and 0 from J; bases not matched to a gene: 15. Germline V CDR1 and CDR2: SGHVS, FQNEAQ. The CDR3 region is CASRFNPGQGSSSGANVLTF. The CDR3 DNA follows: TGTGCCAGCAGGTTTAACCCGGGACAGGGATCCAGCTCTGGGGCCAACGTCCTGACTTTC.

In the case of this clonotype: Since no conserved phenylalanine or tryptophan closes the CDR3, a read error is the likely cause. The DNA is left out, because the CDR3 cannot be placed on it with certainty; the CDR3 is given as TCRdb lists it. The J gene is TRBJ2-1, the V gene TRBV7-4; TRBD1 is taken as the D call from the table, unchecked against the DNA. The CDR3 totals 16 residues, both ends included. The germline CDR1 and CDR2 sequences are SGHVT and SQSDAQ. CDR3 amino acids: CASSFPGQVNYNEQLL.

The rearrangement joins TRBV7-9 to TRBJ1-4, with D unresolved. V lost 5 bases, J lost 7 bases, and 5 bases lay in between. The germline gives CDR1 SEHNR, CDR2 FQNEAQ (reference sequence). The CDR3 has 11 residues. As DNA, the CDR3 is TGTGCCAGCAGCCCCGGTGAAAAACTGTTTTTT. It yields the protein CASSPGEKLFF.

At least ten counts were recorded for this clonotype. The V gene is TRBV2, the J gene TRBJ2-7; no clear D gene. The CDR3 contains 13 residues. Germline CDR1 is SNHLY and CDR2 is FYNNEI. Trimming took 9 bases from V and 2 from J, leaving 14 bases between them. The CDR3 bases are TGTGCCAGGGGAAAGCAAAGTACCTACGAGCAGTACTTC. It is translated as CARGKQSTYEQYF.

This clonotype was observed many times. The chain couples TRBV7-9 to TRBJ1-2; the D is unclear. V lost 0 bases and J 8 bases, leaving 16 bases between the germline ends. In germline, CDR1 is SEHNR, CDR2 FQNEAQ (reference sequence). The CDR3 is 15 residues long. CDR3 DNA sequence: TGTGCCAGCAGCTTAGCGGGAAGAGGGCCGCGCGGCTACACCTTC. It translates to CASSLAGRGPRGYTF.

The table lists this clonotype with many counts. The V and J genes are TRBV11-2 and TRBJ1-5; maybe TRBD1 (5 bases). Trimming pared 6 bases from V and 5 bases from J, leaving 17 bases between. The CDR3 is made up of 15 amino acids. The V gene's germline CDR1 is SGHAT and CDR2 FQNNGV. The CDR3 DNA is TGTGCCAGCAGTCCCACGGAAGGGGTTGATCAGCCCCAGCATTTT. It codes for CASSPTEGVDQPQHF. Full variable domain (outside the CDR3, taken from reference TRBV11-2 and TRBJ1-5): EAGVAQSPRYKIIEKRQSVAFWCNPISGHATLYWYQQILGQGPKLLIQFQNNGVVDDSQLPKDRFSAERLKGVDSTLKIQPAKLEDSAVYLCASSPTEGVDQPQHFGDGTRLSIL.